The clone carrying this T cell receptor beta chain was seen ten or more times. The antigen is undetermined. Trimming took off 3 bases at V and 2 bases at J, with 11 bases between the two ends. Germline V gene sequence: CDR1 SEHNR, CDR2 FQNEAQ (reference sequence). The CDR3 totals 14 residues. The data were taken from a study of T-cell memory formation after mild COVID-19. About the study: TCR clusters showed largely donor specificity.

Broader study findings: Still unconfirmed is whether the second-wave clones peaking on day 37 recognized SARS-CoV-2. Researchers found some responding clones in pre-infection memory, a sign that cross-reactive memory joined.

UMIs and sample barcodes were carried by the TCR alpha and TCR beta cDNA libraries that 5'RACE produced using constant-segment primers. TCRdb redid the calling of the 5' RACE reads with MiXCR, one entry per CDR3 protein. Among about 350,000 distinct CDR3 sequences, around 15% were seen once, and the ten largest hold 22%. This TCR was sampled from a man in his late teens or twenties who had mild COVID-19 (a few samples of this study predate the infection). Cell type and time point are not known. The chain has TRBV7-9 and TRBJ2-7, with D tentatively TRBD1 (6 bases). Sequenced: PBMCs or a T cell subset sorted from them (not recorded which). The CDR3, as DNA: TGTGCCAGCAGCTTTATGGGGGCCCCCTACGAGCAGTACTTC. This sequence encodes CASSFMGAPYEQYF.